Shown below are 7 T cell receptor beta chains from a single sample sequenced in a study of blood T cell repertoires in COVID-19. Produced via immunoSEQ multiplex PCR; TCRdb's table is partial and in-frame only. The sample includes tens of thousands of clones, 80% to 90% of them seen just once. Input material: peripheral blood. Receptor source: an elderly woman with COVID-19, enrolled during active disease.

This rearrangement joins TRBV18 to TRBJ2-5, with 10 nucleotides matching TRBD2. The V and J ends lost 5 bases and 3 bases, in that order; junction bases with no gene match: 3. Germline V gene data show CDR1 as KGHSH and CDR2 as LQKENI. The CDR3 covers 14 residues. CDR3 in amino acids: CASSFGLAEETQYF. As DNA, the CDR3 is TGTGCCAGCTCATTCGGACTAGCGGAAGAGACCCAGTACTTC.

The chain combines TRBV18 with TRBJ2-1; 12 positions match TRBD2. V lost 1 base, J lost 2 bases, and 3 bases stayed unmatched. The CDR3 spans 17 residues. Germline V gene data show CDR1 as KGHSH and CDR2 as LQKENI. The CDR3 region has the DNA TGTGCCAGCTCACCACGAACTAGCGGGGGGACCTACAATGAGCAGTTCTTC. This gives the protein CASSPRTSGGTYNEQFF.

The chain combines TRBV11-2 with TRBJ2-7; D is possibly TRBD1 (6 bases). Trimming removed 4 bases at V and 2 bases at J, with 15 bases between. Per germline, CDR1 SGHAT and CDR2 FQNNGV. The CDR3 is made up of 15 amino acids. DNA of the CDR3: TGTGCCAGCAGCTCGAGGGGGTATAATCCCTACGAGCAGTACTTC. It specifies CASSSRGYNPYEQYF.

Of note for this clone: The sample has other DNA sequences that encode this CDR3 too. The genes are TRBV18 and TRBJ1-1; 9 bases line up with TRBD1. The junction had 0 bases not matched to a gene; V was cut back by 2 bases and J by 5 bases. Germline CDR1 reads KGHSH; CDR2 reads LQKENI. The CDR3 has 13 residues. DNA of the CDR3: TGTGCCAGCTCACCAGACAGGGGGACTGAAGCTTTCTTT. Translating it yields CASSPDRGTEAFF.

V and J are TRBV5-1 and TRBJ1-6, with D unresolved. The CDR3 extends over 14 amino acids. V dropped 5 bases and J dropped 9 bases, with 15 bases sitting between them. Germline CDR1 is SGHRS and CDR2 is YFSETQ. CDR3 loop: CASRPGSTASPLHF. As DNA, the CDR3 is TGCGCCAGCAGGCCCGGGTCAACCGCTTCACCCCTCCACTTT.

The chain couples TRBV5-8 to TRBJ1-1; D may be TRBD1 (6 bases). CDR1 is SGHTS, CDR2 YDEGEE, per germline. The CDR3 contains 14 residues. V was pared by 2 bases and J by 5 bases, with 13 bases between. The CDR3 nucleotides are TGTGCCAGCAGCTTACAGGGTAGCGGGACTGAAGCTTTCTTT. Its protein product is CASSLQGSGTEAFF.

V gene TRBV4-1 combines with J gene TRBJ2-1; possibly TRBD2 for D (5 bases). The V gene's germline CDR1 is MGHRA and CDR2 YSYEKL. Trimming shortened V by 1 base and J by 6 bases, and 13 bases separated the two germline ends. The CDR3 runs 15 residues. CDR3 coding DNA: TGCGCCAGCAGCCAAGCGTACGGGGATTTCAATGAGCAGTTCTTC. Its protein is CASSQAYGDFNEQFF.